The T cell receptor beta chain under discussion was sequenced for a study of identical twins. Overall study findings and caveats: These conclusions were based on statistical analysis (cross-sectional, not following the same donors). The abundant beta clonotypes from cord blood had fewer insertions, and memory repertoires had none of this.

CDR1 and CDR2 (germline): MNHEY, SVGAGI. This CDR3 contains 12 residues. The germline V and J ends were trimmed by 6 bases and 9 bases, with 15 bases remaining between them. Through template switching, a universal primer site was introduced, and the cDNA contained unique molecular identifiers. TCRdb ran MiXCR on the 5' RACE reads and lists one entry per CDR3 protein. The sample has around 450,000 distinct CDR3 sequences, 13% to 15% seen once. In regard to this clonotype: Its target is not known.

Healthy Caucasians were all of the donors. This sample was also put to use in a study of yellow fever vaccine responses in identical twins.

The chain is built from TRBV6-5 and TRBJ2-7, with D perhaps matching TRBD1 or TRBD2 (6 bases each). The sequence was collected from a woman younger than 30 in good health. The specimen sequenced was CD4+ T cells sorted from blood. Here the CDR3 reads CASSSGGILQYF. DNA of the CDR3: TGTGCCAGCAGCTCCGGGGGCATCTTGCAGTACTTC.